The clone carrying this TCR beta chain was seen ten or more times. The antigen remains undetermined. Arm-PCR of CDR3 regions and iRepertoire HTBI primers were used to build TCR beta libraries. TCRdb reprocessed the multiplex PCR reads via MiXCR and lists one record per CDR3 protein. This sample has hundreds of thousands of distinct CDR3 sequences; 15% to 20% occur once, and the top ten carry 15% to 20%. This CDR3 contains 14 residues. Germline assignment: CDR1 SGHTA and CDR2 FQGNSA. V was trimmed by 4 bases and J by 4 bases, leaving 13 bases between them. The entry originates in a study of regulatory T cells in long-lasting Graves disease. Study at large: Antithyroid drugs had been given to newly diagnosed Graves' patients for under 3 months. Regarding the study as a whole: TCR diversity was lower in persistent Graves' patients than in newly diagnosed ones. TRBV28, TRBJ1-2 and TRBJ2-5 were segments that persistent disease favored.

Time point noted: newly diagnosed GD, antithyroid drugs for less than 3 months. Making the TCR library involved RNA that had been extracted from PBMCs. These data were also reused for a study on T cells in Graves' hyperthyroidism and ophthalmopathy. From that report: Clonotypes that were expanded in thyroid above 0.001 mostly appeared in blood too.

J is TRBJ1-2 and V is TRBV7-2; D gene ambiguous. This clonotype originated in a woman aged 30 to 39 with Graves disease. Source: peripheral blood mononuclear cells (PBMCs), taken at new diagnosis, from a patient treated with antithyroid drugs. The CDR3 DNA follows: TGTGCCAGCAGCTCCGCCAACGGCGGCTATGGCTACACCTTC. Translated: CASSSANGGYGYTF.